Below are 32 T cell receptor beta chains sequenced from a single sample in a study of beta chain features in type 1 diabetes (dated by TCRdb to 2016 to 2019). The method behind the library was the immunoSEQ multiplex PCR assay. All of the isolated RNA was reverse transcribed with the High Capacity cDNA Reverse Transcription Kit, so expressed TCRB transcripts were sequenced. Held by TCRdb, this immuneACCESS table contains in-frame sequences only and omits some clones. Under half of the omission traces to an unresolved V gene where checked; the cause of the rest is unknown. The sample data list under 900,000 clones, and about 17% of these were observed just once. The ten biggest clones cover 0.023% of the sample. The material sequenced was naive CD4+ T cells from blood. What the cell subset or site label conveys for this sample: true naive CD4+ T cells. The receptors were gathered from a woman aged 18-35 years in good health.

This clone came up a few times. The CDR3 nucleotides read TGTGCCACCAGCAGAGGGGCCCGCATGGGCTACGAGCAGTACTTC. Translating it yields CATSRGARMGYEQYF. This chain uses TRBV15 with TRBJ2-7; the D is unclear. The germline gives CDR1 LNHNV, CDR2 YYDKDF (reference sequence). This CDR3 is 15 amino acids long. Trimming cost V 1 base and J 3 bases, with 13 bases left between them.

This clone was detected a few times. CDR3 loop: CASSLSGGDEQFF. In DNA, the CDR3 is TGTGCCAGCAGTTTATCGGGAGGAGATGAGCAGTTCTTC. V gene TRBV27 combines with J gene TRBJ2-1; tentative D call: TRBD2 (6 bases). From germline, CDR1 is MNHEY and CDR2 SMNVEV (reference sequence). Trimming took 0 bases from V and 8 from J, leaving 8 bases between them. This CDR3 spans 13 amino acids.

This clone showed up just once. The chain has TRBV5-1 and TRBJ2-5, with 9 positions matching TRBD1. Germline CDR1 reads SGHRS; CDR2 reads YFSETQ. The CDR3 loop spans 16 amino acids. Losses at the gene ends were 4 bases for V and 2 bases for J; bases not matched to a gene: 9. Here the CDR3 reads CASSPRDREFQETQYF. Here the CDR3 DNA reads TGCGCCAGCAGCCCCCGGGACAGGGAATTTCAAGAGACCCAGTACTTC.

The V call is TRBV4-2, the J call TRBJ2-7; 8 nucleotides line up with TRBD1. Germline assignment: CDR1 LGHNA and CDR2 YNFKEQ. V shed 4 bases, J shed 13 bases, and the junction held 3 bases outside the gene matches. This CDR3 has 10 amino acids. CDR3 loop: CASSPDRVYF. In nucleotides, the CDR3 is TGTGCCAGCAGCCCGGACAGGGTCTACTTC.

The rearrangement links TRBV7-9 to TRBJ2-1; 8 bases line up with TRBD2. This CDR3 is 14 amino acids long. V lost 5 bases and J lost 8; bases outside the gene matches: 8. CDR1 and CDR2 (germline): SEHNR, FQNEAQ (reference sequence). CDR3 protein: CASSIRTSWDEQFF. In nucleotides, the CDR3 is TGTGCCAGCAGCATAAGGACTAGCTGGGATGAGCAGTTCTTC.

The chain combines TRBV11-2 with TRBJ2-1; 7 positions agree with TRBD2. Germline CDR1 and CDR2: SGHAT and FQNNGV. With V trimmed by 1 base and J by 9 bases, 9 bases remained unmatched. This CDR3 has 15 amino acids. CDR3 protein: CASSLARTSVGEQFF. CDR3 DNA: TGTGCCAGCAGCTTAGCGCGGACTAGTGTAGGTGAGCAGTTCTTC.

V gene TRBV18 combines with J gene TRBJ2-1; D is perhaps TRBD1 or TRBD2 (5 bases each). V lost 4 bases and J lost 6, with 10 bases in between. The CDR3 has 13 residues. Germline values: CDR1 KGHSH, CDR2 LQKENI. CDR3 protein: CASSQAGSNEQFF. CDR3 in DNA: TGTGCCAGCTCACAGGCAGGGAGCAATGAGCAGTTCTTC. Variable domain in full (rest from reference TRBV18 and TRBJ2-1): NAGVMQNPRHLVRRRGQEARLRCSPMKGHSHVYWYRQLPEEGLKFMVYLQKENIIDESGMPKERFSAEFPKEGPSILRIQQVVRGDSAAYFCASSQAGSNEQFFGPGTRLTVL.

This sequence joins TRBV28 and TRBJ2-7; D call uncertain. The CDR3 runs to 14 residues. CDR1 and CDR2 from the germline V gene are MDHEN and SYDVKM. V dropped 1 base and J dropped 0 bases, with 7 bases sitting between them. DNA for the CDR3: TGTGCCAGCAGTTTATCCCCGAGCTCCTACGAGCAGTACTTC. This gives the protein CASSLSPSSYEQYF.

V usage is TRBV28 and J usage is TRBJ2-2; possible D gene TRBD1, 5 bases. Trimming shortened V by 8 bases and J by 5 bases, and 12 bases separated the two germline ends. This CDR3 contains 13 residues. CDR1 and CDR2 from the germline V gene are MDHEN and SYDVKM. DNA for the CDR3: TGTGCCAGCTCAGGGATTTGGACCGGGGAGCTGTTTTTT. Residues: CASSGIWTGELFF.

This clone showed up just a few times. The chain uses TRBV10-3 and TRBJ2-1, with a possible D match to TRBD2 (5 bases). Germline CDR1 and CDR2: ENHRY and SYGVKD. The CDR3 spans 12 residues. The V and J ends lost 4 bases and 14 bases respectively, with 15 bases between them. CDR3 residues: CAISGGRGNEFF. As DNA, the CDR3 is TGTGCCATCAGTGGAGGCAGAGGGAATGAGTTCTTC.

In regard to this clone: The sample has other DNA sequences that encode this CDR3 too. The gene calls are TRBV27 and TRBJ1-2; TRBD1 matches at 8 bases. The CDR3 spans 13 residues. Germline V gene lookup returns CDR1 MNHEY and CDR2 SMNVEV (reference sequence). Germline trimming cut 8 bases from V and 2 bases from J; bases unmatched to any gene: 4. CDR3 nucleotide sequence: TGTGCCAGCCGCCGGACAGGGAACTATGGCTACACCTTC. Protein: CASRRTGNYGYTF.

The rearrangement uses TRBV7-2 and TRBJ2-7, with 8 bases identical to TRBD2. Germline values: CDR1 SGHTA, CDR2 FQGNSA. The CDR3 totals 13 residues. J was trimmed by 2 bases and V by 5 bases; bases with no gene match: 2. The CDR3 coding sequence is TGTGCCAGCAGCCGGGGGGGGCCCTACGAGCAGTACTTC. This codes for CASSRGGPYEQYF.

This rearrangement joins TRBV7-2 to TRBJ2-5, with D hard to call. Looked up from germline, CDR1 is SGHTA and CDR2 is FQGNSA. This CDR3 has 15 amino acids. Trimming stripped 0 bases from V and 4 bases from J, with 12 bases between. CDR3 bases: TGTGCCAGCAGCTTAGCCGGTCCATCACCAGAGACCCAGTACTTC. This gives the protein CASSLAGPSPETQYF.

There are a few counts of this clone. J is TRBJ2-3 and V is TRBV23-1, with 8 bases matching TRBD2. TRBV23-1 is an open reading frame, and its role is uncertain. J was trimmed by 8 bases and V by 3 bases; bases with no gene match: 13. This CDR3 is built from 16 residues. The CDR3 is CASSHGAGERCGTQYF. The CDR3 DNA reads TGCGCCAGCAGTCACGGAGCGGGAGAGCGTTGCGGTACGCAGTATTTT.

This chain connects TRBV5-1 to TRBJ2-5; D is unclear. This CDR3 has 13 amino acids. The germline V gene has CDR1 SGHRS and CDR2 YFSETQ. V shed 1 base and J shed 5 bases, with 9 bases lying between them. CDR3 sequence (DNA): TGCGCCAGCAGCTTGAGACCATCGGAGACCCAGTACTTC. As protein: CASSLRPSETQYF. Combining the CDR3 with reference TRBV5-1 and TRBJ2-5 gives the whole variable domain KAGVTQTPRYLIKTRGQQVTLSCSPISGHRSVSWYQQTPGQGLQFLFEYFSETQRNKGNFPGRFSGRQFSNSRSEMNVSTLELGDSALYLCASSLRPSETQYFGPGTRLLVL.

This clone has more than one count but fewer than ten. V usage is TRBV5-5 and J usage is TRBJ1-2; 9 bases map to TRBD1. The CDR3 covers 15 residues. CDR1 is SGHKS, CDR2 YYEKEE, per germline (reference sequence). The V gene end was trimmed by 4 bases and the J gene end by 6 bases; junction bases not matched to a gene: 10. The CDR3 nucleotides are TGTGCCAGCAGCAGGGACAGGGTAGGATCGCATGGCTACACCTTC. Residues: CASSRDRVGSHGYTF.

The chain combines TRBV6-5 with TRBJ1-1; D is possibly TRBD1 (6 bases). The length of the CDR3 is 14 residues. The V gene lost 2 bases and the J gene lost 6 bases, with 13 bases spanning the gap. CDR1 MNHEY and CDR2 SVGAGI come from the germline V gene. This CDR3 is CASSYNAGDPEAFF. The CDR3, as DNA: TGTGCCAGCAGTTACAACGCAGGGGACCCTGAAGCTTTCTTT.

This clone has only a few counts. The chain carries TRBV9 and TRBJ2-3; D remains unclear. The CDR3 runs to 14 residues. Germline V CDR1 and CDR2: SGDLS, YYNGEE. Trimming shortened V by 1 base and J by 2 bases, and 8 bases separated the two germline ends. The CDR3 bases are TGTGCCAGCAGCGTACGTGAAGTCACAGATACGCAGTATTTT. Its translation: CASSVREVTDTQYF.

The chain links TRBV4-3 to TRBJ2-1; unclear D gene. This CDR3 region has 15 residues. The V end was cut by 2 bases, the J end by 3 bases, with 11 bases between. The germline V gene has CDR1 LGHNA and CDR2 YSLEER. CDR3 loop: CASSQYLGRYNEQFF. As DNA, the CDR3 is TGCGCCAGCAGCCAATATCTAGGCCGCTACAATGAGCAGTTCTTC.

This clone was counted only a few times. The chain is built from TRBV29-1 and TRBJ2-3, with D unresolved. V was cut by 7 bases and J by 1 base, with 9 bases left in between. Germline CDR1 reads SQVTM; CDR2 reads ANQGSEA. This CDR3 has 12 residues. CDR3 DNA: TGCAGCGGGTCTTGGGGCACAGATACGCAGTATTTT. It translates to CSGSWGTDTQYF.

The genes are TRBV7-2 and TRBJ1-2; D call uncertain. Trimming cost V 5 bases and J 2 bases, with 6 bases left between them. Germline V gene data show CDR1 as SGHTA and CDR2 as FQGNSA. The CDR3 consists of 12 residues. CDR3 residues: CASSPRNYGYTF. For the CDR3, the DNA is TGTGCCAGCAGCCCAAGAAACTATGGCTACACCTTC.

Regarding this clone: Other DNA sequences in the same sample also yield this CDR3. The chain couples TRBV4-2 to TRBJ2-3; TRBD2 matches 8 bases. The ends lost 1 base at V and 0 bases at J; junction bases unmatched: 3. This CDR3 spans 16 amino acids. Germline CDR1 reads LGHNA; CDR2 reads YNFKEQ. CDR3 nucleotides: TGTGCCAGCAGCCAAGGGGCTAGCGGGAGCACAGATACGCAGTATTTT. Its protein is CASSQGASGSTDTQYF.

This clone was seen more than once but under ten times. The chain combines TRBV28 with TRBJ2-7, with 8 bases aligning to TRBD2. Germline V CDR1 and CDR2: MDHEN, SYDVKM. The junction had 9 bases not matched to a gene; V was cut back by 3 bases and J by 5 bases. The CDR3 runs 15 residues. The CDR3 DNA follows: TGTGCCAGCAGTTTTGGCTTGACTAGCGACCACGAGCAGTACTTC. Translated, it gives CASSFGLTSDHEQYF.

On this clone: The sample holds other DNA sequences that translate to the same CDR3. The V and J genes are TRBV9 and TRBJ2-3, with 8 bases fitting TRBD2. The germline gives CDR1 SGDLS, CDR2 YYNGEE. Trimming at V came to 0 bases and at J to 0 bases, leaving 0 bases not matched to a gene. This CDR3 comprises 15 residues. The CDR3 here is CASSVVAGSTDTQYF. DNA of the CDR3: TGTGCCAGCAGCGTAGTAGCGGGAAGCACAGATACGCAGTATTTT.

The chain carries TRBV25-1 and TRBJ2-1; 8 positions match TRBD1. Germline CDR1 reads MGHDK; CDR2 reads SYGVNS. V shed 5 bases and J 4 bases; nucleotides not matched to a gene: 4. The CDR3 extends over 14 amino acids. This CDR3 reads CASSRDRPYNEQFF. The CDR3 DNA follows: TGTGCCAGCAGTAGGGACAGGCCATACAATGAGCAGTTCTTC.

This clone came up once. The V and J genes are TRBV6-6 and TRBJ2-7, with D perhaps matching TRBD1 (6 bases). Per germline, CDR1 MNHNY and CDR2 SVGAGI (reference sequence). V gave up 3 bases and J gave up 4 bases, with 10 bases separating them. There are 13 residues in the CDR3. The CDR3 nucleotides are TGTGCCAGCAGTTATCCAGGGGAGTACGAGCAGTACTTC. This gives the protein CASSYPGEYEQYF.

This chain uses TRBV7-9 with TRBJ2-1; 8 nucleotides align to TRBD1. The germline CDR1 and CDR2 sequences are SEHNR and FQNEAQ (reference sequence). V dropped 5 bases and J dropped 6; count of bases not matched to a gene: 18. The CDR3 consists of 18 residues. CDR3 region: CASSRGEPTGATLNEQFF. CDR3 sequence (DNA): TGTGCCAGCAGCAGAGGAGAACCGACAGGGGCCACCCTCAATGAGCAGTTCTTC.

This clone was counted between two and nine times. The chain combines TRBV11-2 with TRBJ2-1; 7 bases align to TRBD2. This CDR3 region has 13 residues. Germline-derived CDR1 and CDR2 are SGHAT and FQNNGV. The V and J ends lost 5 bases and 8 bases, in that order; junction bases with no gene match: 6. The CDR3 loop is CASSRGTTYEQFF. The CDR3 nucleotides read TGTGCCAGCAGCCGAGGGACTACATATGAGCAGTTCTTC.

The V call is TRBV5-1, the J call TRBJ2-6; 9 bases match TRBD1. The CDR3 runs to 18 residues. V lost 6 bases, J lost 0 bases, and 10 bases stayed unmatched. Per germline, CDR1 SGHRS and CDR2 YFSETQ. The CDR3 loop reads CASTLRGQGHSGANVLTF. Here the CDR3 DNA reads TGCGCCAGCACCCTTAGGGGACAGGGACACTCTGGGGCCAACGTCCTGACTTTC.

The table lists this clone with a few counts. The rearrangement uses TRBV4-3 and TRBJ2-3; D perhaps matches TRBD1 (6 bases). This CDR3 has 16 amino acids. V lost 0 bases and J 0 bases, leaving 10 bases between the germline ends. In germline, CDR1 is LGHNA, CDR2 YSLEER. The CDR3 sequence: CASSQDLTGSTDTQYF. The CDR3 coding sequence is TGCGCCAGCAGCCAAGATCTAACAGGGAGCACAGATACGCAGTATTTT.

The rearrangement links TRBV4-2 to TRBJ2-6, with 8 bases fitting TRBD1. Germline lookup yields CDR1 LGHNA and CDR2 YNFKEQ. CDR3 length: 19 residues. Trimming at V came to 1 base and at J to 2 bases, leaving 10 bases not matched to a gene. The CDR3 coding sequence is TGTGCCAGCAGCCAAGCTCTGGCAGGGGGCTGGGCTGGGGCCAACGTCCTGACTTTC. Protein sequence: CASSQALAGGWAGANVLTF.

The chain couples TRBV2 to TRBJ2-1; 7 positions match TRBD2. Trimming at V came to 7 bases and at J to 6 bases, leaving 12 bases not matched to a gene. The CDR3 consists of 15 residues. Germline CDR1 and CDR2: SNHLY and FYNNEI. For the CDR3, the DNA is TGTGCCAGCAAGGGCTCTTCCTGGGGGGGCAATGAGCAGTTCTTC. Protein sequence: CASKGSSWGGNEQFF.